Sequencing of this TCR beta chain was carried out in a study of beta chain features in type 1 diabetes. Of the isolated RNA, all was reverse transcribed, and so the sequenced material was expressed TCRB transcripts. TCRdb keeps only in-frame clones here, not all; method: immunoSEQ multiplex PCR. The sample includes approximately 27,000 clones, around half seen only once; the top ten take approximately 0.33%. Study-level points and caveats: Researchers report that Type 1 diabetes patients had moderately but significantly shorter TCRB CDR3s across all four CD4+ subsets. Highly expressing activated T cells could be over-counted with a cDNA template.

The V and J ends lost 7 bases and 5 bases, in that order; junction bases with no gene match: 8. From germline, CDR1 is LGHNT and CDR2 FRNRAP. This CDR3 has 15 residues. Concerning this clone itself: Its antigen is currently unknown.

V is TRBV12-5 and J is TRBJ2-1; 10 bases are shared with TRBD2. The source is a man in his thirties or forties with type 1 diabetes. Sequenced sample: stem cell memory CD4+ T cells from blood. CDR3 nucleotides: TGTGCTAGTGCCTGGAGGACTAGCGGTCACAATGAGCAGTTCTTC. It specifies CASAWRTSGHNEQFF.